The TCR beta chain under discussion was sequenced for a study of a mutant IDH1 vaccine in newly diagnosed glioma. Assay: immunoSEQ multiplex PCR; the TCRdb copy retains only in-frame clones and omits some. The repertoire holds around 100,000 clones, with over 70% as singletons. Time point meaning: baseline, week 1 (first vaccination visit). Treatment: pre-vaccination baseline after standard-of-care therapy. The V end was cut by 4 bases, the J end by 2 bases, with 12 bases between. This CDR3 has 14 residues. CDR1 is SEHNR and CDR2 is FQNEAQ in the germline V gene (reference sequence). The receptor's source is a man aged 40-55 years with glioma. Some clones in this sample may be carry-over from other donors' samples. The starting material was PBMCs, obtained from a glioma patient treated with radiotherapy, temozolomide or both. The chain uses TRBV7-9 and TRBJ2-7, with D possibly matching TRBD1 (6 bases). CDR3 DNA sequence: TGTGCCAGCAGCTCACCCGGGACAACCTACGAGCAGTACTTC. This codes for CASSSPGTTYEQYF.